Each of the 29 T cell receptor beta chains below was sequenced from the same sample in a study of T cell clonality in common variable immunodeficiency. Sequencing was performed with immunoSEQ multiplex PCR; in TCRdb, only in-frame clones are kept and a portion is missing. The table lists about 39,000 clones, no singletons, with around 3% in the top ten. The sequenced sample consisted of peripheral blood mononuclear cells. The source of these receptors is a person aged 18 to 70 in good health.

This clone was counted at least ten times. The missing CDR3 end, 3 residues past where the read stops, is filled in from the germline J gene. The chain recombines TRBV9 with TRBJ2-7; TRBD2 matches at 7 bases. This CDR3 comprises 14 residues. Per germline, CDR1 SGDLS and CDR2 YYNGEE. Unmatched junction bases numbered 6, after V lost 3 bases and J lost 3 bases. The CDR3 reads CASSGGGGNYEQYF. The CDR3 bases that were read are TGTGCCAGCAGCGGTGGGGGGGGTAACTACGAG.

This clone was observed many times. The read falls 3 residues short of the CDR3 end, and the missing part is taken from the germline J gene. V is TRBV7-6 and J is TRBJ2-7; 8 bases align to TRBD1. CDR3 length equals 16 residues. Per germline, CDR1 SGHVS and CDR2 FNYEAQ. Unmatched junction bases numbered 13, after V lost 5 bases and J lost 4 bases. The CDR3 spells CASSRPVTGESYEQYF. The CDR3 bases that were read are TGTGCCAGCAGCCGCCCCGTGACAGGGGAATCATACGAG. The variable domain in full, with the rest retrieved from reference TRBV7-6 and TRBJ2-7, is GAGVSQSPRYKVTKRGQDVALRCDPISGHVSLYWYRQALGQGPEFLTYFNYEAQQDKSGLPNDRFSAERPEGSISTLTIQRTEQRDSAMYRCASSRPVTGESYEQYFGPGTRLTVT.

This clone was seen many times. The sequence runs out 3 residues before the end of the CDR3; the remainder is reconstructed from the germline J gene. This chain links TRBV7-2 with TRBJ2-2, with D possibly being TRBD1 (5 bases). The CDR3 runs 14 residues. The germline V gene has CDR1 SGHTA and CDR2 FQGNSA. CDR3 region: CASSPGREYEKLFF. The CDR3 DNA, read in part, is TGTGCCAGCAGCCCGGGCAGGGAATACGAAAAG.

This clone showed up many times. Coverage ceases 3 residues before the CDR3 finishes, and the germline J gene fills in the end. The chain recombines TRBV18 with TRBJ2-7, with TRBD1 as a possible D gene (5 bases). Germline CDR1 is KGHSH and CDR2 is LQKENI. The CDR3 is made up of 15 amino acids. V lost 2 bases and J 5 bases, leaving 16 bases between the germline ends. The chain's CDR3 is CASSPIRGSFDEQYF. The part of the CDR3 DNA that was read is TGTGCCAGCTCACCAATAAGGGGCAGTTTCGACGAG.

This clone was seen many times. The sequenced fragment ends 3 residues before the CDR3 boundary, so the rest is inferred from the germline J gene. The chain has TRBV30 and TRBJ1-3; D may be TRBD1 (5 bases). Trimming took off 0 bases at V and 0 bases at J, with 15 bases between the two ends. The germline V gene has CDR1 GTSNPN and CDR2 SVGIG (reference sequence). This CDR3 has 17 residues. The chain's CDR3 is CAWSVSRVQGSGNTIYF. The covered CDR3 bases are TGTGCCTGGAGTGTAAGCAGAGTTCAGGGCTCTGGAAACACC.

This clone was found a few times. The sequence runs out 3 residues before the end of the CDR3; the remainder is reconstructed from the germline J gene. The identical CDR3 is also encoded by other nucleotide sequences in the sample. The chain uses TRBV2 and TRBJ1-2; 9 nucleotides align to TRBD1. This CDR3 comprises 13 residues. V gave up 6 bases and J gave up 2 bases; unmatched junction bases: 1. Germline V CDR1 and CDR2: SNHLY, FYNNEI. The CDR3 loop reads CASSGQGNYGYTF. The sequenced part of the CDR3 DNA is TGTGCCAGCAGCGGACAGGGGAACTATGGC.

This clone has at least ten counts. From the germline J gene comes the end of the CDR3, since the read stops 3 residues before it. The chain joins TRBV5-1 to TRBJ2-3; D may be TRBD1 (6 bases). Germline CDR1 reads SGHRS; CDR2 reads YFSETQ. There are 13 residues in the CDR3. Partial CDR3 DNA: TGCGCCAGCAGTAAAGGGGCAGGGGAGACG. Translation gives CASSKGAGET. The CDR3 reads in full as CASSKGAGETQYF.

As regards this clone: Read coverage stops 3 residues before the CDR3 terminus; the germline J gene supplies the remainder. The chain joins TRBV2 to TRBJ1-4; no clear D gene. CDR1 and CDR2 from the germline V gene are SNHLY and FYNNEI. V lost 6 bases, J lost 3 bases, and 11 bases lay in between. The CDR3 totals 14 residues. CDR3 DNA, as far as it was read: TGTGCCAGCAGCGTGACTAGAGCTAATGAAAAA. Translated: CASSVTRANEK. The entire CDR3 sequence reads CASSVTRANEKLFF. Drawing the rest from reference TRBV2 and TRBJ1-4, the complete variable domain is EPEVTQTPSHQVTQMGQEVILRCVPISNHLYFYWYRQILGQKVEFLVSFYNNEISEKSEIFDDQFSVERPDGSNFTLKIRSTKLEDSAMYFCASSVTRANEKLFFGSGTQLSVL.

This clone was picked up many times. The CDR3 is cut off 3 residues early in the read; its end comes from the germline J gene. The identical CDR3 is also encoded by other nucleotide sequences in the sample. The J gene is TRBJ2-2, the V gene TRBV2; D gene uncertain. Trimming took off 1 base at V and 4 bases at J, with 4 bases between the two ends. Germline V gene sequence: CDR1 SNHLY, CDR2 FYNNEI. The CDR3 loop spans 13 amino acids. CDR3 region: CASSEVVTGELFF. The part of the CDR3 DNA that was read is TGTGCCAGCAGTGAAGTCGTCACCGGGGAG.

In regard to this clone: The sequenced fragment ends 3 residues before the CDR3 boundary, so the rest is inferred from the germline J gene. The V gene is TRBV7-3, the J gene TRBJ2-5, with 7 bases fitting TRBD2. The CDR3 is 15 amino acids. Per germline, CDR1 SGHTA and CDR2 FQGTGA. After removal of 0 bases from V and 5 bases from J, the junction contained 6 bases not matched to a gene. CDR3 DNA (partial): TGTGCCAGCAGCTTAACCGGGGGGTCGAGGGAGACC. Amino acids: CASSLTGGSRET. The whole CDR3 protein is CASSLTGGSRETQYF.

This clone has a count of ten or more. The sequenced part of the CDR3 DNA is TGCAGTGTGGACGGGAACAGGGCTAACTACGAG. This encodes CSVDGNRANYE. The whole CDR3 region reads CSVDGNRANYEQYF. This rearrangement joins TRBV20-1 to TRBJ2-7; a possible D gene is TRBD1 (6 bases). The CDR3 is cut off 3 residues early in the read; its end comes from the germline J gene. Trimming took 7 bases from V and 3 from J, leaving 19 bases between them. Germline V lookup: CDR1 DFQATT, CDR2 SNEGSKA (reference sequence). The CDR3 is 14 amino acids.

Note on this clone: Sequencing ends 3 residues short of the CDR3 end; the germline J gene provides the rest. The V gene is TRBV7-9, the J gene TRBJ2-7, with TRBD2 as a possible D gene (6 bases). The CDR3 runs to 15 residues. The V and J ends lost 5 bases and 4 bases respectively, with 18 bases between them. CDR1 is SEHNR and CDR2 is FQNEAQ in the germline V gene (reference sequence). The CDR3 bases that were read are TGTGCCAGCAGCCCGCCGTCGGGGGTTGGGTACGAG. This sequence encodes CASSPPSGVGYE. The full CDR3 protein reads CASSPPSGVGYEQYF.

There are many counts of this clone. With the read ending 3 residues before the CDR3 end, the germline J gene is used to fill in that end. V and J are TRBV20-1 and TRBJ2-7; 13 positions match TRBD2. The CDR3 contains 15 residues. V lost 6 bases to trimming and J lost 4 bases; unmatched junction nucleotides: 9. Germline CDR1 DFQATT, CDR2 SNEGSKA (reference sequence). The CDR3 here is CSARSGTSGEYEQYF. CDR3 bases read: TGCAGTGCGAGGTCCGGGACTAGCGGGGAGTACGAG.

This clone turned up a few times. Read coverage stops 3 residues before the CDR3 terminus; the germline J gene supplies the remainder. The rearrangement links TRBV20-1 to TRBJ2-7; 8 bases match TRBD2. CDR1 and CDR2 (germline): DFQATT, SNEGSKA (reference sequence). The CDR3 consists of 15 residues. Germline trimming cut 5 bases from V and 0 bases from J; bases unmatched to any gene: 9. The DNA read from the CDR3 is TGCAGTGCTGGGGGGACTAGGGGTCCCTCCTACGAG. Its protein is CSAGGTRGPSYE. The full CDR3 protein reads CSAGGTRGPSYEQYF.

This clone showed up just a few times. The read terminates 3 residues before the CDR3 end, so the remaining end is supplied by the germline J gene. V usage is TRBV19 and J usage is TRBJ2-3, with a possible D match to TRBD2 (6 bases). This CDR3 spans 16 amino acids. CDR1 is LNHDA, CDR2 SQIVND, per germline (reference sequence). The DNA read from the CDR3 is TGTGCCAGTACGAAGAGGGGTTGGGGGGAGCATCAGCCG. Translation gives CASTKRGWGEHQP. The full-length CDR3 reads as CASTKRGWGEHQPQYF.

CDR3 DNA, as far as it was read: TGTGCCAGCAGAGTTAGGGTTGGAAATTCACCG. It is translated as CASRVRVGNSP. The complete CDR3 reads CASRVRVGNSPLFF. The V call is TRBV7-2, the J call TRBJ2-2; D not resolved. The read finishes 3 residues shy of the CDR3 end, and the germline J gene is used to complete it. The CDR3 is 14 residues long. Germline CDR1 SGHTA, CDR2 FQGNSA.

This clone was picked up many times. The read gets to within 3 residues of the CDR3 end, and the germline J gene fills in the rest. The V and J genes are TRBV13 and TRBJ1-1; D is unresolved. This CDR3 is built from 13 residues. The germline V gene has CDR1 PRHDT and CDR2 FYEKMQ (reference sequence). The ends were cut back, 1 base at V and 6 bases at J, with 9 bases in the middle. CDR3 protein: CASSLVVSAEAFF. The CDR3 bases that were read are TGTGCCAGCAGCTTAGTGGTGTCGGCTGAA.

There are a few counts of this clone. The observed sequence ends 3 residues before the CDR3 terminus, with the missing tail filled in from the germline J gene. The rearrangement uses TRBV19 and TRBJ1-3; 7 bases match TRBD1. This CDR3 comprises 15 residues. Germline V lookup: CDR1 LNHDA, CDR2 SQIVND (reference sequence). J gave up 3 bases and V 7 bases, and 9 bases lay outside the gene matches. The sequenced part of the CDR3 DNA is TGTGCCAGTACCTGGGACAGCCCGGGTGGAAACACC. Protein: CASTWDSPGGNT. The entire CDR3 sequence reads CASTWDSPGGNTIYF.

This clone was counted many times. The read is 3 residues too short to cover the CDR3 end, so that end is filled in from the germline J gene. The V call is TRBV4-1, the J call TRBJ1-3; perhaps TRBD1 as D (5 bases). V lost 4 bases to trimming and J lost 0 bases, with 10 bases between them. There are 15 residues in the CDR3. Germline CDR1 and CDR2: MGHRA and YSYEKL. The CDR3 protein is CASSPGQGSGNTIYF. CDR3 DNA (partial): TGCGCCAGCAGCCCCGGCCAGGGCTCTGGAAACACC.

This clone was seen repeatedly, ten times or more. Read data end 3 residues before the CDR3 end; the end is taken from the germline J gene. The chain has TRBV29-1 and TRBJ2-7; 9 bases match TRBD2. The trim removed 5 bases at V and 4 bases at J, leaving 3 bases unmatched. The CDR3 consists of 12 residues. CDR1 is SQVTM and CDR2 is ANQGSEA in the germline V gene. CDR3 bases read: TGCAGCGTTACGAGCGGGAGGTACGAG. Its translation is CSVTSGRYE. In full, the CDR3 is CSVTSGRYEQYF.

This clone was recorded many times. CDR3 in amino acids: CASSLSTGGGPNNEQFF. The covered CDR3 bases are TGCGCCAGCAGCTTGTCTACGGGGGGGGGACCTAACAATGAG. This chain links TRBV5-1 with TRBJ2-1, with TRBD2 matching over 8 bases. The read stops 3 residues short of the end of the CDR3; the missing end is completed from the germline J gene. Germline-derived CDR1 and CDR2 are SGHRS and YFSETQ. The CDR3 runs to 17 residues. V was clipped by 1 base and J by 5 bases; unmatched bases: 11. Using reference TRBV5-1 and TRBJ2-1 for the parts outside the CDR3, the full variable domain is KAGVTQTPRYLIKTRGQQVTLSCSPISGHRSVSWYQQTPGQGLQFLFEYFSETQRNKGNFPGRFSGRQFSNSRSEMNVSTLELGDSALYLCASSLSTGGGPNNEQFFGPGTRLTVL.

This clone was recorded at least ten times. With the read ending 3 residues before the CDR3 end, the germline J gene is used to fill in that end. This chain connects TRBV20-1 to TRBJ1-5; D is possibly TRBD1 (6 bases). There are 13 residues in the CDR3. Germline assignment: CDR1 DFQATT and CDR2 SNEGSKA (reference sequence). Between the trimmed V and J ends, which lost 5 bases and 5 bases, there was a span of 13 bases. CDR3 loop: CSARKQGDQPQHF. The CDR3 DNA, read in part, is TGCAGTGCTCGAAAACAGGGCGATCAGCCC.

This clone was seen at least ten times. The CDR3 extends 3 residues past the end of the read, so its final part is completed from the germline J gene. The rearrangement uses TRBV20-1 and TRBJ2-7; no definite D call. V lost 0 bases, J lost 4 bases, and 22 bases lay in between. This CDR3 has 17 residues. Germline CDR1 DFQATT, CDR2 SNEGSKA (reference sequence). The sequenced part of the CDR3 DNA is TGCAGTGCTAGAGATTCCGAGATGTCGCTTAACCTATACGAG. It is translated as CSARDSEMSLNLYE. The whole CDR3 sequence reads CSARDSEMSLNLYEQYF.

This clone was counted ten times or more. Coverage ceases 3 residues before the CDR3 finishes, and the germline J gene fills in the end. This chain uses TRBV4-1 with TRBJ2-7, with TRBD2 matching over 14 bases. The V segment lost 1 base and the J segment 4 bases; nucleotides outside the gene matches: 9. CDR3 length: 18 amino acids. Per the germline V gene, CDR1 is MGHRA and CDR2 is YSYEKL. This CDR3 is CASSQGVGLAGEDYEQYF. The CDR3 DNA, read in part, is TGCGCCAGCAGCCAAGGGGTGGGACTAGCGGGAGAGGATTACGAG.

Ten or more counts support this clone. The CDR3 goes on 3 residues after the read ends, and that part is filled in from the germline J gene. The chain couples TRBV27 to TRBJ2-3; 9 bases agree with TRBD1. From germline, CDR1 is MNHEY and CDR2 SMNVEV (reference sequence). J was trimmed by 2 bases and V by 10 bases; bases with no gene match: 7. CDR3 size: 14 residues. The CDR3 DNA, read in part, is TGTGCCACCACCGGGACAGGGAACACAGATACG. Its translation: CATTGTGNTDT. The CDR3 reads in full as CATTGTGNTDTQYF.

The sample holds many counts of this clone. Read sequence stops 3 residues before the CDR3 end, and the germline J gene provides the missing end. V usage is TRBV11-2 and J usage is TRBJ1-1; D gene ambiguous. The CDR3 runs 13 residues. V was shortened by 3 bases and J by 6 bases, with 11 bases between the two germline ends. Germline-derived CDR1 and CDR2 are SGHAT and FQNNGV. CDR3 residues: CASSLAGSPEAFF. The covered CDR3 bases are TGTGCCAGCAGCTTGGCAGGATCTCCTGAA.

At least ten counts were recorded for this clone. With the read ending 3 residues before the CDR3 end, the germline J gene is used to fill in that end. The genes are TRBV20-1 and TRBJ2-7, with D perhaps being TRBD1 or TRBD2 (5 bases each). CDR3 size: 14 residues. Germline V gene data show CDR1 as DFQATT and CDR2 as SNEGSKA (reference sequence). Trimming stripped 0 bases from V and 3 bases from J, with 12 bases between. The CDR3 DNA, read in part, is TGCAGTGCTAGAGATCCAGGGAGCTACTACGAG. Translation gives CSARDPGSYYE. The full CDR3 is CSARDPGSYYEQYF.

This clone turned up a few times. The read halts 3 residues ahead of the CDR3 end, with the missing end drawn from the germline J gene. The chain joins TRBV5-4 to TRBJ2-1; 13 bases line up with TRBD2. This CDR3 has 16 residues. Germline CDR1 reads SGHNT; CDR2 reads YYREEE (reference sequence). With 0 bases clipped from V and 8 bases from J, the junction kept 5 bases outside the gene matches. CDR3 bases read: TGTGCCAGCAGCTTGGGACTAGCGGGAGGAGTGGATGAG. It specifies CASSLGLAGGVDE. The whole CDR3 region reads CASSLGLAGGVDEQFF.

Only a few counts were recorded for this clone. Read sequence stops 3 residues before the CDR3 end, and the germline J gene provides the missing end. V gene TRBV5-1 combines with J gene TRBJ1-2, with TRBD1 as a possible D gene (5 bases). The CDR3 totals 14 residues. Germline CDR1 is SGHRS and CDR2 is YFSETQ. Partial CDR3 DNA: TGCGCCAGCAGCTTAGGGGCCGTCAGCGAGGAC. It is translated as CASSLGAVSED. In full, the CDR3 reads CASSLGAVSEDYTF.